This T cell receptor (beta chain) was identified during a study of CD8+CD57+ T cells in acquired aplastic anemia listed by TCRdb under 2018. About the full investigation: Extracted DNA from sorted CD4+ and CD8+ cells averaged around 3.5 ug, ranging from about 0.2 to 30 ug. Healthy donor samples averaged about 9.8 million reads for CD4+ and fewer than 12 million for CD8+ cells.

Genomic DNA served as template for TCR beta VDJ combination and CDR3 sequence profiling. An Illumina HiSeq 2000 was the platform used for TCR repertoire sequencing. Turning to the authors' computational methods: TRBV/TRBJ rearrangement plots, CDR3 size and DJ length profiles, and Simpson's diversity index were used to evaluate the repertoires. The most abundant DNA sequence in the deep sequencing data was defined as the immunodominant clone. CDR3 amino acid sequences were checked for sharing between subjects and were compared against published repertoires and the VDJdb database. TCRdb took the public reads, trimmed them with fastp at Q25, ran MiXCR for clone calling and kept in-frame beta chains. Each CDR3 protein appears once, grouped with its most common genes and DNA. The V and J calls, along with clone size, are taken from TCRdb and not from the paper's own processing. Across this sample there are 400,000 to 450,000 distinct CDR3 sequences, with 60% to 80% seen only once. Less than 4% of the sample rests with the top ten.

Regarding this clonotype: Its antigen has not been determined. No base quality information exists; no much larger clone differs at one position.

General findings and caveats noted by the study authors: Around 30 CD8+ CDR3 sequences were shared between patients and controls but appeared highly expressed in patients and within their immunodominant clones. Patients and healthy controls showed no significant difference in CD8+ Simpson's diversity (P=0.060).

In the study, sorted CD4+ and CD8+ blood T cells from patients with severe aplastic anemia and from healthy subjects underwent deep sequencing of TCR repertoires. Ficoll-Paque density gradient centrifugation was used to isolate peripheral blood mononuclear cells. Before DNA extraction, CD4+ and CD8+ T cells were sorted by FACS or by magnetic beads. The sequenced sample consisted of sorted CD4+, CD8+, or CD8+CD57+ T cells (not recorded which) from PBMCs. This TCR was sampled from a human donor in good health, serving as a control.

Here the CDR3 is given as CASSEPQGREKLFF. The DNA sequence is TGTGCCAGCAGTGAACCGCAGGGGCGGGAAAAACTGTTTTTT. The sequence joins TRBV6-6 to TRBJ1-4; tentative D gene TRBD1, with 6 bases matching. The CDR3 has 14 amino acids, counting the end cysteine and phenylalanine. CDR3 DNA is the only sequence kept; it has 42 bases, read in frame from the first base. V is shortened by 5 bases, J by 8 bases, and the region joining them spans 15 bases. Looking up the germline V gene (reference sequence) yields CDR1 MNHNY and CDR2 SVGAGI.